Listed below are T cell receptor beta chains from one sample, sequenced in a study of cytomegalovirus exposure and HLA in healthy donors. Profiling relied on immunoSEQ multiplex PCR, and the TCRdb table lists in-frame clones only, not all of them. The table shows about 190,000 clones, with roughly three quarters occurring only once. The sample comprised PBMCs. The receptor source for this set is a woman younger than 30 in good health and CMV-seronegative. Both conserved end residues are part of each CDR3. The order of the fields is J gene, D gene, V gene, CDR3 protein, CDR3 DNA. A D gene is named only where the DNA matches it firmly.

J gene: TRBJ2-5
D gene: NA
V gene: TRBV6-5
CDR3 protein: CASSSIGGETQYF
CDR3 DNA: TGTGCCAGCAGTTCTATAGGCGGAGAGACCCAGTACTTC

J gene: TRBJ2-7
D gene: NA
V gene: TRBV7-3
CDR3 protein: CASSLTATGNGAYEQYF
CDR3 DNA: TGTGCCAGCAGCTTAACCGCGACAGGTAACGGGGCCTACGAGCAGTACTTC

J gene: TRBJ2-7
D gene: NA
V gene: TRBV21-1
CDR3 protein: CARVLRGLARYEQYF
CDR3 DNA: TGTGCCAGAGTACTCAGGGGGCTCGCACGCTACGAGCAGTACTTC

J gene: TRBJ2-7
D gene: TRBD1
V gene: TRBV5-1
CDR3 protein: CASSLWTGSSYEQYF
CDR3 DNA: TGCGCCAGCAGCCTATGGACAGGGAGCTCCTACGAGCAGTACTTC

J gene: TRBJ1-3
D gene: NA
V gene: TRBV28
CDR3 protein: CASRRSGGALSGNTIYF
CDR3 DNA: TGTGCCAGCAGACGTAGTGGGGGGGCTCTCTCTGGAAACACCATATATTTT

J gene: TRBJ2-2
D gene: NA
V gene: TRBV9
CDR3 protein: CASSVGGGGGGGELFF
CDR3 DNA: TGTGCCAGCAGCGTAGGCGGCGGCGGCGGAGGTGGGGAGCTGTTTTTT

J gene: TRBJ2-1
D gene: TRBD2
V gene: TRBV11-3
CDR3 protein: CASSFRVAGVKSEQFF
CDR3 DNA: TGTGCCAGCAGCTTTAGAGTAGCGGGGGTAAAGAGTGAGCAGTTCTTC

J gene: TRBJ2-7
D gene: TRBD2
V gene: TRBV5-1
CDR3 protein: CASSLVGASGSPEQYF
CDR3 DNA: TGCGCCAGCAGCTTGGTTGGGGCTAGCGGGAGTCCCGAGCAGTACTTC

J gene: TRBJ2-1
D gene: NA
V gene: TRBV28
CDR3 protein: CASSIAIEQFF
CDR3 DNA: TGTGCCAGCAGTATAGCTATTGAGCAGTTCTTC

J gene: TRBJ1-5
D gene: TRBD1
V gene: TRBV25-1
CDR3 protein: CASSLQGVGPQHF
CDR3 DNA: TGTGCCAGCTCCCTCCAGGGGGTCGGGCCCCAGCATTTT

J gene: TRBJ2-2
D gene: TRBD1
V gene: TRBV19
CDR3 protein: CASSVGTGKTGELFF
CDR3 DNA: TGTGCCAGTAGTGTCGGGACAGGGAAGACCGGGGAGCTGTTTTTT

J gene: TRBJ1-2
D gene: TRBD1
V gene: TRBV27
CDR3 protein: CASRYQGGRNGYTF
CDR3 DNA: TGTGCCAGCAGGTACCAGGGGGGCAGGAATGGCTACACCTTC

J gene: TRBJ2-1
D gene: TRBD2
V gene: TRBV29-1
CDR3 protein: CSAGLAGHTNSYNEQFF
CDR3 DNA: TGCAGCGCCGGTCTAGCGGGTCACACCAACTCCTACAATGAGCAGTTCTTC

J gene: TRBJ1-6
D gene: NA
V gene: TRBV21-1
CDR3 protein: CASSKRTGTESPLHF
CDR3 DNA: TGTGCCAGCAGCAAAAGAACAGGGACAGAATCACCCCTCCACTTT

J gene: TRBJ2-1
D gene: TRBD2
V gene: TRBV15
CDR3 protein: CATSRDRGLAGEQFF
CDR3 DNA: TGTGCCACCAGCAGAGATCGCGGACTAGCGGGAGAGCAGTTCTTC

J gene: TRBJ1-1
D gene: NA
V gene: TRBV6-6
CDR3 protein: CASSYSTPDRTEAFF
CDR3 DNA: TGTGCCAGCAGTTACTCGACTCCGGATCGCACTGAAGCTTTCTTT

J gene: TRBJ1-6
D gene: TRBD1
V gene: TRBV10-2
CDR3 protein: CASRDRGGEGNSPLHF
CDR3 DNA: TGCGCCAGCAGGGACAGGGGCGGGGAGGGGAATTCACCCCTCCACTTT

J gene: TRBJ2-2
D gene: NA
V gene: TRBV7-9
CDR3 protein: CASSPSLANTGELFF
CDR3 DNA: TGTGCCAGCAGCCCATCCCTAGCAAACACCGGGGAGCTGTTTTTT

J gene: TRBJ2-1
D gene: TRBD2
V gene: TRBV5-4
CDR3 protein: CASSFFEGLARYEQFF
CDR3 DNA: TGTGCCAGCAGCTTCTTTGAGGGACTAGCTCGTTATGAGCAGTTCTTC

J gene: TRBJ2-2
D gene: TRBD1
V gene: TRBV5-1
CDR3 protein: CASSSPGQGNGELFF
CDR3 DNA: TGCGCCAGCAGCTCACCGGGACAGGGAAACGGGGAGCTGTTTTTT

J gene: TRBJ1-5
D gene: NA
V gene: TRBV28
CDR3 protein: CASSTHFSGGNQPQHF
CDR3 DNA: TGTGCCAGCAGTACCCACTTTTCAGGGGGCAATCAGCCCCAGCATTTT